The 17 T cell receptor beta chains in this list originate from one sample, sequenced in a study of blood T cell repertoires in COVID-19. Sequencing was performed with immunoSEQ multiplex PCR; in TCRdb, only in-frame clones are kept and a portion is missing. This table holds more than 200,000 clones, more than 70% found once. The sequencing sample was made of peripheral blood. The receptors were gathered from a man between 35 and 55 years old with active or convalescent COVID-19.

V and J are TRBV11-3 and TRBJ2-7, with a weak D call TRBD1 (5 bases). CDR3 length: 15 amino acids. Trimming cost V 2 bases and J 2 bases, with 13 bases left between them. Germline assignment: CDR1 SGHNT and CDR2 YENEEA. The DNA for the CDR3 is TGTGCCAGCAGCTTATCAGGGCAGGGCACCTACGAGCAGTACTTC. The encoded protein is CASSLSGQGTYEQYF.

CDR3 in amino acids: CASGALGGDTEAFF. CDR3 DNA: TGTGCTAGTGGCGCCCTGGGGGGGGATACTGAAGCTTTCTTT. This rearrangement joins TRBV12-5 to TRBJ1-1; possibly TRBD1 for D (5 bases). This CDR3 comprises 14 residues. Germline V gene data show CDR1 as LGHNT and CDR2 as FRNRAP. V was cut by 6 bases and J by 5 bases, with 16 bases left in between. The full variable domain, completed using reference TRBV12-5 and TRBJ1-1, is DARVTQTPRHKVTEMGQEVTMRCQPILGHNTVFWYRQTMMQGLELLAYFRNRAPLDDSGMPKDRFSAEMPDATLATLKIQPSEPRDSAVYFCASGALGGDTEAFFGQGTRLTVV.

The V gene is TRBV11-3, the J gene TRBJ2-1; tentatively, D is TRBD2 (5 bases). Per germline, CDR1 SGHNT and CDR2 YENEEA. V shed 8 bases and J shed 6 bases, with 11 bases lying between them. CDR3 length: 12 amino acids. CDR3 loop: CASGNEGNEQFF. CDR3 nucleotides: TGTGCCAGCGGGAACGAGGGCAATGAGCAGTTCTTC.

V is TRBV5-1 and J is TRBJ2-3, with D possibly matching TRBD2 (6 bases). CDR3 length equals 16 residues. Germline V gene lookup returns CDR1 SGHRS and CDR2 YFSETQ. Trimming shortened V by 3 bases and J by 6 bases, and 20 bases separated the two germline ends. For the CDR3, the DNA is TGCGCCAGCAGCTCCGGGGGATTTGCCCCTTCGGATACGCAGTATTTT. Translated, it gives CASSSGGFAPSDTQYF.

This chain connects TRBV7-2 to TRBJ2-7; 13 bases are a match to TRBD2. CDR3 size: 18 residues. Germline V gives CDR1 SGHTA, CDR2 FQGNSA. V trimming: 1 base; J trimming: 1 base; junction bases outside the gene matches: 7. The CDR3 protein is CASSLELGLAGRSYEQYF. CDR3 DNA sequence: TGTGCCAGCAGCTTAGAGTTGGGACTAGCGGGGAGATCCTACGAGCAGTACTTC.

V gene TRBV30 combines with J gene TRBJ1-4; D may be TRBD1 (5 bases). The germline gives CDR1 GTSNPN, CDR2 SVGIG (reference sequence). The CDR3 is 13 residues long. V lost 1 base to trimming and J lost 8 bases, with 11 bases between them. The CDR3 sequence is CAWSAPQGEKLFF. The CDR3 bases are TGTGCCTGGAGTGCCCCTCAGGGAGAAAAACTGTTTTTT.

The genes are TRBV30 and TRBJ1-5; TRBD1 aligns across 8 bases. Germline-derived CDR1 and CDR2 are GTSNPN and SVGIG (reference sequence). V was pared by 1 base and J by 7 bases, with 0 bases of the junction left unmatched. This CDR3 comprises 12 residues. DNA for the CDR3: TGTGCCTGGAGTGGGACAGGGCAGCCCCAGCATTTT. Protein sequence: CAWSGTGQPQHF.

The chain uses TRBV25-1 and TRBJ1-1; D is perhaps TRBD1 (5 bases). From germline, CDR1 is MGHDK and CDR2 SYGVNS. This CDR3 region has 11 residues. The DNA of the CDR3 is TGTGCTACGACAGTCGAGACTGAAGCTTTCTTT. Amino acid sequence: CATTVETEAFF.

The chain uses TRBV30 and TRBJ2-1; 10 bases line up with TRBD2. The germline CDR1 and CDR2 sequences are GTSNPN and SVGIG (reference sequence). Trimming took 3 bases from V and 4 from J; bases not matched to a gene: 6. The CDR3 extends over 15 amino acids. The CDR3 DNA sequence: TGTGCCTGGAGAGCCAGCGGGAGGGGTTACAATGAGCAGTTCTTC. This sequence encodes CAWRASGRGYNEQFF.

The chain combines TRBV30 with TRBJ2-1; the D gene is possibly TRBD1 (6 bases). V dropped 0 bases and J dropped 9 bases, with 12 bases sitting between them. Germline loops: CDR1 GTSNPN, CDR2 SVGIG (reference sequence). The CDR3 has 13 residues. The CDR3 DNA reads as TGTGCCTGGAGTGTGCAAGGGGGAAGTGAGCAGTTCTTC. Translation gives CAWSVQGGSEQFF.

V gene TRBV6-1 combines with J gene TRBJ1-5; the D is unclear. The V and J ends lost 4 bases and 0 bases respectively, with 13 bases between them. CDR1 and CDR2 (germline): MNHNS, SASEGT. The CDR3 loop spans 16 amino acids. For the CDR3, the DNA is TGTGCCAGCAGTGGATCCCCCGGGGTTAGCAATCAGCCCCAGCATTTT. It translates to CASSGSPGVSNQPQHF.

The chain recombines TRBV27 with TRBJ2-3, with 10 nucleotides matching TRBD2. The CDR3 contains 18 residues. Trimming cost V 2 bases and J 2 bases; bases outside gene matches: 10. Germline lookup yields CDR1 MNHEY and CDR2 SMNVEV (reference sequence). CDR3 sequence: CASSLPRTSGGHTDTQYF. CDR3 sequence (DNA): TGTGCCAGCAGTTTACCCCGGACTAGCGGAGGCCACACAGATACGCAGTATTTT.

V usage is TRBV29-1 and J usage is TRBJ1-4; 7 bases agree with TRBD1. The V gene's germline CDR1 is SQVTM and CDR2 ANQGSEA. This CDR3 is 15 amino acids long. V shed 4 bases, J shed 0 bases, and the junction held 5 bases outside the gene matches. The CDR3 sequence is CSVGVGTATNEKLFF. The CDR3 nucleotides read TGCAGCGTTGGGGTTGGGACAGCAACTAATGAAAAACTGTTTTTT.

The chain has TRBV28 and TRBJ2-7, with 8 bases identical to TRBD1. CDR3 length: 15 amino acids. Trimming cost V 6 bases and J 1 base; bases outside gene matches: 8. The germline V gene encodes CDR1 MDHEN and CDR2 SYDVKM. The CDR3 coding sequence is TGTGCCAGCAGCCTGACAGGGGCGGGTTCCTACGAGCAGTACTTC. Residues: CASSLTGAGSYEQYF.

The rearrangement joins TRBV19 to TRBJ2-4; no definite D call. V was pared by 0 bases and J by 2 bases, with 5 bases between. The CDR3 length is 14 residues. Germline-derived CDR1 and CDR2 are LNHDA and SQIVND (reference sequence). CDR3 nucleotides: TGTGCCAGTAGTATAGACCCTACCAAAAACATTCAGTACTTC. Its protein product is CASSIDPTKNIQYF.

Note on this clone: At the DNA level, this CDR3 is encoded by other sequences in the same sample as well. This chain joins TRBV29-1 and TRBJ1-4; D is ambiguous. The CDR3 is 12 residues long. Trimming removed 4 bases at V and 6 bases at J, with 9 bases between. Germline CDR1 SQVTM, CDR2 ANQGSEA. Here the CDR3 reads CSVVLSDEKLFF. DNA of the CDR3: TGCAGCGTTGTTCTCTCGGATGAAAAACTGTTTTTT.

As for this clone: Its ends do not fully match the called genes, so a read error is possible. The V call is TRBV4-2, the J call TRBJ1-4; D ambiguous. The germline V gene has CDR1 LGHNA and CDR2 YNFKEQ. This CDR3 contains 16 residues. In nucleotides, the CDR3 is TGTGCCAGCAGCAAAGAGAGGGATTTGTTTAGTGAAAAACTGTTTTTT. Protein product: CASSKERDLFSEKLFF.